The 32 T cell receptor beta chains in this list originate from one sample, sequenced in a study of cytomegalovirus exposure and HLA in healthy donors (dated by TCRdb to the late 2010s). Libraries came from the immunoSEQ multiplex PCR assay. The multiplex PCR relied on a mix of 60 forward primers for TCR Vbeta segments and 13 reverse primers for TCR Jbeta segments. TCRdb mirrors the immuneACCESS table, restricted to in-frame sequences. Some clones are absent from its copies; in checked studies, under half trace to an unresolved V gene, and the reason for the others is unknown. In all, the sample holds 90,000 to 150,000 clones, and over 8.5% of those were seen once. The top ten clonotypes cover less than 6.5% of the sample. Sequencing was performed on PBMCs. The receptors originated from a woman in her forties in good health and CMV-seropositive.

In DNA form, the CDR3 reads TGTGCCAGCAGCCAAGATCGCAGGGAAGACTATGGCTACACCTTC. It translates to CASSQDRREDYGYTF. The gene calls are TRBV4-2 and TRBJ1-2, with D possibly TRBD1 on 5 matching bases. The V gene lost 0 bases and the J gene lost 3 bases, with 11 bases spanning the gap. Per the germline V gene, CDR1 is LGHNA and CDR2 is YNFKEQ. The CDR3 covers 15 residues.

The V call is TRBV5-1, the J call TRBJ2-7, with D maybe TRBD1 (6 bases). CDR3 length equals 13 residues. Germline V gives CDR1 SGHRS, CDR2 YFSETQ. Trimming left V 1 base short and J 8 bases short, with 13 bases between. This CDR3 is CASSLKGHSKQYF. CDR3 sequence (DNA): TGCGCCAGCAGCTTGAAGGGACACAGTAAGCAGTACTTC.

This clone was observed a few times. CDR3 bases: TGTGCCAGCAGTGAAAGGGCCGGCCGGGGGACTGAAGCTTTCTTT. It specifies CASSERAGRGTEAFF. The chain joins TRBV2 to TRBJ1-1; D possibly corresponds to TRBD1 (5 bases). V lost 2 bases and J lost 5, with 15 bases in between. The CDR3 is 15 residues long. Looked up from germline, CDR1 is SNHLY and CDR2 is FYNNEI.

The table lists this clone with a few counts. V gene TRBV27 combines with J gene TRBJ1-5; tentatively, D is TRBD1 (6 bases). The CDR3 extends over 14 amino acids. Looked up from germline, CDR1 is MNHEY and CDR2 is SMNVEV (reference sequence). V lost 10 bases to trimming and J lost 1 base, with 14 bases between them. As DNA, the CDR3 is TGTGCCACCTCCCGGACAGCCAGCAATCAGCCCCAGCATTTT. Its protein is CATSRTASNQPQHF.

The genes are TRBV5-5 and TRBJ2-2; 7 bases are a match to TRBD1. Germline V gene sequence: CDR1 SGHKS, CDR2 YYEKEE (reference sequence). The CDR3 has 16 amino acids. After removal of 3 bases from V and 0 bases from J, the junction contained 5 bases not matched to a gene. CDR3 in amino acids: CASSWGQLANTGELFF. Here the CDR3 DNA reads TGTGCCAGCAGCTGGGGACAGCTCGCGAACACCGGGGAGCTGTTTTTT.

The gene calls are TRBV5-1 and TRBJ2-7, with 15 bases that match TRBD2. The CDR3 sequence is 21 residues long. V dropped 4 bases and J dropped 1; count of bases not matched to a gene: 18. CDR1 SGHRS and CDR2 YFSETQ come from the germline V gene. DNA of the CDR3: TGCGCCAGCAGCAAAACCACGGGACTAGCGGGGGGACTCGGGTATTCCTACGAGCAGTACTTC. As protein: CASSKTTGLAGGLGYSYEQYF.

Only a few counts were recorded for this clone. The V and J genes are TRBV25-1 and TRBJ2-2; 9 nucleotides agree with TRBD1. From germline, CDR1 is MGHDK and CDR2 SYGVNS. The trim removed 3 bases at V and 7 bases at J, leaving 6 bases unmatched. The CDR3 has 15 amino acids. The CDR3 region has the DNA TGTGCCAGCAGTGACGTCGGGACAGGGAACGGGGAGCTGTTTTTT. This translates into CASSDVGTGNGELFF.

This chain links TRBV27 with TRBJ2-7, with 9 bases aligning to TRBD1. This CDR3 spans 15 amino acids. CDR1 and CDR2 (germline): MNHEY, SMNVEV (reference sequence). The V gene end was trimmed by 2 bases and the J gene end by 7 bases; junction bases not matched to a gene: 9. The DNA for the CDR3 is TGTGCCAGCAGTTTAAAAGGGACAGGGCCTTTGGAGCAGTACTTC. This translates into CASSLKGTGPLEQYF.

This clone occurred a few times. The V gene is TRBV30, the J gene TRBJ2-1; D uncertain. The CDR3 is made up of 13 amino acids. Germline loops: CDR1 GTSNPN, CDR2 SVGIG (reference sequence). V was shortened by 8 bases and J by 7 bases, with 18 bases between the two germline ends. CDR3 bases: TGTGCCGGAAGCGTGCTTTCGGATAATGAGCAGTTCTTC. Protein product: CAGSVLSDNEQFF.

A few counts support this clone. The V gene is TRBV28, the J gene TRBJ1-1; 7 bases are a match to TRBD1. Germline CDR1 and CDR2: MDHEN and SYDVKM. With 7 bases clipped from V and 1 base from J, the junction kept 12 bases outside the gene matches. The CDR3 sequence is 16 residues long. CDR3 in amino acids: CASTEEAGTANTEAFF. CDR3 DNA sequence: TGTGCCAGCACTGAGGAGGCTGGGACAGCGAACACTGAAGCTTTCTTT.

The rearrangement joins TRBV2 to TRBJ2-1; no reliable D call. The germline CDR1 and CDR2 sequences are SNHLY and FYNNEI. The CDR3 is made up of 14 amino acids. Trimming removed 9 bases at V and 9 bases at J, with 21 bases between. This CDR3 reads CARGTVKAYAEQFF. The CDR3 DNA follows: TGTGCCAGGGGTACAGTTAAAGCTTACGCTGAGCAGTTCTTC.

In its sample, this clone was seen a few times. This chain links TRBV6-5 with TRBJ1-5; 8 bases agree with TRBD1. Germline V gene data show CDR1 as MNHEY and CDR2 as SVGAGI. With 6 bases clipped from V and 4 bases from J, the junction kept 8 bases outside the gene matches. The CDR3 is made up of 15 amino acids. The DNA for the CDR3 is TGTGCCAGCAGCTTGACCGGGACAGGTAATCAGCCCCAGCATTTT. This codes for CASSLTGTGNQPQHF.

This clone was counted between two and nine times. This sequence joins TRBV6-5 and TRBJ2-7; D remains unclear. The CDR3 runs 12 residues. Germline V CDR1 and CDR2: MNHEY, SVGAGI. V gave up 5 bases and J gave up 3 bases, with 8 bases separating them. CDR3 sequence reads: CASSRDNYEQYF. CDR3 nucleotides: TGTGCCAGCAGTCGAGACAACTACGAGCAGTACTTC.

The chain recombines TRBV7-8 with TRBJ2-7; 12 positions agree with TRBD2. The V gene's germline CDR1 is SGHVS and CDR2 FQNEAQ. J was trimmed by 2 bases and V by 5 bases; bases with no gene match: 4. The CDR3 spans 15 residues. DNA of the CDR3: TGTGCCAGCAGCCCTTGGACTAGCGGGACCTACGAGCAGTACTTC. It encodes CASSPWTSGTYEQYF.

A few counts support this clone. J is TRBJ2-1 and V is TRBV11-2, with D perhaps TRBD1 (5 bases). V lost 3 bases, J lost 9 bases, and 12 bases lay in between. There are 13 residues in the CDR3. CDR1 is SGHAT, CDR2 FQNNGV, per germline. The DNA for the CDR3 is TGTGCCAGCAGCTTCCAGGGTTTTGGTGAGCAGTTCTTC. This translates into CASSFQGFGEQFF.

The chain links TRBV29-1 to TRBJ2-1; 14 bases are a match to TRBD2. The CDR3 spans 16 residues. CDR1 SQVTM and CDR2 ANQGSEA come from the germline V gene. V lost 3 bases, J lost 8 bases, and 9 bases stayed unmatched. CDR3 in amino acids: CSVDQSGTSGGHEQFF. CDR3 nucleotide sequence: TGCAGCGTTGATCAAAGCGGGACTAGCGGGGGACATGAGCAGTTCTTC.

This clone was detected only a few times. V and J are TRBV5-5 and TRBJ2-5; 13 bases align to TRBD2. V was clipped by 4 bases and J by 5 bases; unmatched bases: 5. Per germline, CDR1 SGHKS and CDR2 YYEKEE (reference sequence). The CDR3 has 15 residues. This CDR3 is CASSPGLAGVETQYF. As DNA, the CDR3 is TGTGCCAGCAGCCCCGGACTAGCGGGGGTGGAGACCCAGTACTTC.

This clone was recorded a few times. The chain couples TRBV7-7 to TRBJ2-5, with a tentative D call TRBD2 (5 bases). V was cut by 1 base and J by 4 bases, with 10 bases left in between. Germline V gene data show CDR1 as SSHAT and CDR2 as FNYEAQ (reference sequence). The CDR3 is 14 residues long. In nucleotides, the CDR3 is TGTGCCAGCAGCTTAGGAACCCGGGGAGAGACCCAGTACTTC. Translating it yields CASSLGTRGETQYF.

This clone was detected only a few times. This chain links TRBV20-1 with TRBJ1-1; TRBD1 is a possible D gene (5 bases). Between the trimmed V and J ends, which lost 6 bases and 6 bases, there was a span of 11 bases. The CDR3 contains 11 residues. The germline CDR1 and CDR2 sequences are DFQATT and SNEGSKA (reference sequence). Here the CDR3 reads CSAQRQPEAFF. DNA for the CDR3: TGCAGTGCACAGCGACAGCCTGAAGCTTTCTTT.

The J gene is TRBJ2-7, the V gene TRBV7-8; D might be TRBD2 (7 bases). Per the germline V gene, CDR1 is SGHVS and CDR2 is FQNEAQ. Trimming pared 0 bases from V and 6 bases from J, leaving 15 bases between. This CDR3 region has 15 residues. The CDR3 is CASSLAGGRGSEQYF. The DNA for the CDR3 is TGTGCCAGCAGCTTAGCGGGGGGGCGGGGCAGCGAGCAGTACTTC.

There are a few counts of this clone. The V and J genes are TRBV5-1 and TRBJ1-4; TRBD1 is a possible D gene (6 bases). Germline V gene data show CDR1 as SGHRS and CDR2 as YFSETQ. V gave up 4 bases and J gave up 7 bases, with 17 bases separating them. The CDR3 is 15 residues long. CDR3 sequence reads: CASSPRADSPEKLFF. The CDR3 DNA sequence: TGCGCCAGCAGCCCCCGGGCGGACAGCCCTGAAAAACTGTTTTTT.

V and J are TRBV6-1 and TRBJ1-5; a possible D gene is TRBD1 (5 bases). Germline CDR1 is MNHNS and CDR2 is SASEGT. The CDR3 covers 15 residues. Trimming took off 8 bases at V and 5 bases at J, with 19 bases between the two ends. This chain's CDR3 is CASEQNRRGDQPQHF. CDR3 coding DNA: TGTGCCAGCGAACAAAACAGGAGAGGAGATCAGCCCCAGCATTTT.

This chain uses TRBV5-1 with TRBJ2-7; TRBD1 matches at 10 bases. Per germline, CDR1 SGHRS and CDR2 YFSETQ. The junction had 7 bases not matched to a gene; V was cut back by 0 bases and J by 7 bases. CDR3 length: 15 residues. This CDR3 is CASSLGGTGAGEQYF. CDR3 nucleotide sequence: TGCGCCAGCAGCTTGGGCGGGACAGGGGCGGGGGAGCAGTACTTC.

This chain links TRBV9 with TRBJ1-6; D unclear. The germline V gene encodes CDR1 SGDLS and CDR2 YYNGEE. The V end lost 3 bases, the J end lost 4 bases, and 8 bases lay between the germline ends. This CDR3 has 14 residues. The CDR3 sequence is CASSAGLYNSPLHF. The CDR3, as DNA: TGTGCCAGCAGCGCCGGACTTTATAATTCACCCCTCCACTTT.

This clone was observed a handful of times. The chain links TRBV5-8 to TRBJ1-5; no definite D call. Germline V gives CDR1 SGHTS, CDR2 YDEGEE. The CDR3 sequence is 13 residues long. Trimming cost V 4 bases and J 3 bases, with 8 bases left between them. The CDR3 DNA is TGTGCCAGCAGCCCCGGGTCCAATCAGCCCCAGCATTTT. Translation: CASSPGSNQPQHF. Based on the CDR3 plus reference TRBV5-8 and TRBJ1-5, the full variable domain is EAGVTQSPTHLIKTRGQQATLRCSPISGHTSVYWYQQALGLGLQFLLWYDEGEERNRGNFPPRFSGRQFPNYSSELNVNALELEDSALYLCASSPGSNQPQHFGDGTRLSIL.

The chain joins TRBV15 to TRBJ2-2, with TRBD1 matching over 8 bases. Germline V lookup: CDR1 LNHNV, CDR2 YYDKDF (reference sequence). CDR3 length equals 17 residues. Trimming removed 3 bases from V and 5 bases from J; junction bases left unmatched: 11. The CDR3 is CATSRGLPGQVTGELFF. Written as DNA, the CDR3 is TGTGCCACCAGCAGGGGGCTACCGGGACAGGTAACCGGGGAGCTGTTTTTT.

This chain joins TRBV7-9 and TRBJ1-4; maybe TRBD1 (5 bases). Per germline, CDR1 SEHNR and CDR2 FQNEAQ (reference sequence). Trimming removed 5 bases from V and 7 bases from J, with 11 bases in between. CDR3 length equals 13 residues. The CDR3 region is CASSPRRAEKLFF. DNA of the CDR3: TGTGCCAGCAGCCCCCGCAGGGCTGAAAAACTGTTTTTT. Combining the CDR3 with reference TRBV7-9 and TRBJ1-4 gives the whole variable domain DTGVSQNPRHKITKRGQNVTFRCDPISEHNRLYWYRQTLGQGPEFLTYFQNEAQLEKSRLLSDRFSAERPKGSFSTLEIQRTEQGDSAMYLCASSPRRAEKLFFGSGTQLSVL.

The gene calls are TRBV5-1 and TRBJ2-3; 8 bases match TRBD1. The junction had 9 bases not matched to a gene; V was cut back by 5 bases and J by 1 base. The germline gives CDR1 SGHRS, CDR2 YFSETQ. This CDR3 has 16 residues. This chain's CDR3 is CASSSDRVGGTDTQYF. The DNA of the CDR3 is TGCGCCAGCAGTTCGGACAGGGTGGGGGGCACAGATACGCAGTATTTT.

J is TRBJ1-1 and V is TRBV5-1; weak D call: TRBD1 (5 bases). CDR3 length: 13 residues. The V and J ends lost 4 bases and 1 base respectively, with 8 bases between them. Germline assignment: CDR1 SGHRS and CDR2 YFSETQ. The DNA for the CDR3 is TGCGCCAGCAGCAAGACAGAGAACACTGAAGCTTTCTTT. Amino acids: CASSKTENTEAFF.

J is TRBJ1-2 and V is TRBV30; D might be TRBD1 (5 bases). The CDR3 spans 14 residues. The germline CDR1 and CDR2 sequences are GTSNPN and SVGIG (reference sequence). Trimming shortened V by 5 bases and J by 9 bases, and 22 bases separated the two germline ends. The CDR3 coding sequence is TGTGCCTGGGGAGCCCAGAGGAGGGGACTCCGCTACACCTTC. Its protein is CAWGAQRRGLRYTF.

V gene TRBV6-1 combines with J gene TRBJ2-3; 9 positions match TRBD2. In germline, CDR1 is MNHNS, CDR2 SASEGT. J lost 6 bases, V lost 1 base, and 8 bases had no gene match. This CDR3 comprises 16 residues. The CDR3 nucleotides read TGTGCCAGCAGTGAAGTAGGCGGGGGGGCTGGTGATACGCAGTATTTT. Translation gives CASSEVGGGAGDTQYF.

V gene TRBV9 combines with J gene TRBJ2-5; 8 nucleotides align to TRBD1. Germline V lookup: CDR1 SGDLS, CDR2 YYNGEE. This CDR3 has 15 amino acids. Losses at the gene ends were 4 bases for V and 3 bases for J; bases not matched to a gene: 8. CDR3 in amino acids: CASSPGQGRKETQYF. Written as DNA, the CDR3 is TGTGCCAGCAGCCCCGGACAGGGCCGAAAAGAGACCCAGTACTTC.